Following are 18 T cell receptor beta chains from one sample sequenced in a study of blood T cells in healthy people across ages. A second roughly 6 to 12 cycle PCR used barcoded and J-beta primers. In TCRdb, the 5' RACE reads were re-called with MiXCR into one record per CDR3 protein. Of approximately 730,000 distinct CDR3 sequences detected, roughly two fifths appear once; the ten largest clones hold 20%. The specimen sequenced was blood. These receptors were taken from a woman aged 55-75 years in good health.

This clonotype was seen only a few times. V gene TRBV29-1 combines with J gene TRBJ2-7, with 7 nucleotides matching TRBD1. CDR1 and CDR2 from the germline V gene are SQVTM and ANQGSEA. There are 12 residues in the CDR3. The J segment lost 7 bases and the V segment lost 7 bases, leaving 10 bases of the junction unmatched. The CDR3 here is CSAGTVGNEQYF. CDR3 nucleotides: TGCAGCGCTGGGACAGTGGGGAATGAGCAGTACTTC.

The chain is built from TRBV9 and TRBJ2-3; 7 nucleotides line up with TRBD2. V shed 0 bases, J shed 4 bases, and the junction held 2 bases outside the gene matches. This CDR3 has 14 amino acids. In germline, CDR1 is SGDLS, CDR2 YYNGEE. The CDR3 loop reads CASSVGAGADTQYF. The CDR3 nucleotides read TGTGCCAGCAGCGTAGGGGCGGGAGCAGATACGCAGTATTTT.

V usage is TRBV2 and J usage is TRBJ1-2; TRBD1 is a possible D gene (6 bases). The CDR3 runs 13 residues. The ends were cut back, 6 bases at V and 5 bases at J, with 13 bases in the middle. The germline V gene encodes CDR1 SNHLY and CDR2 FYNNEI. This CDR3 is CASSAAQGYGYTF. CDR3 bases: TGTGCCAGCAGCGCCGCGCAGGGGTATGGCTACACCTTC.

This clonotype was found a few times. The chain employs TRBV28 and TRBJ2-7; 10 bases map to TRBD2. The J call may be wrong; the DNA end is better matched by TRBJ2-5. The CDR3 is made up of 15 amino acids. Germline CDR1 MDHEN, CDR2 SYDVKM. The CDR3 DNA is TGTGCCAGCTCGTCCCCCAGCGGGGGGGGAGAGACCCAGTACTTC. Translating gives CASSSPSGGGETQYF.

The chain has TRBV7-9 and TRBJ1-1; D remains ambiguous. The CDR3 runs to 16 residues. Germline V gene lookup returns CDR1 SEHNR and CDR2 FQNEAQ (reference sequence). With 5 bases removed from V and 4 bases from J, the gap between germline ends came to 20 bases. In DNA, the CDR3 is TGTGCCAGCAGCCCCAGACTAACCCAAAAGGGCACTGAAGCTTTCTTT. Protein: CASSPRLTQKGTEAFF.

This clonotype was detected a few times. The rearrangement joins TRBV29-1 to TRBJ2-3; D call uncertain. The CDR3 spans 11 residues. The germline V gene has CDR1 SQVTM and CDR2 ANQGSEA. Trimming stripped 5 bases from V and 5 bases from J, with 8 bases between. For the CDR3, the DNA is TGCAGCGTTAACGTGGGAGATACGCAGTATTTT. Translated, it gives CSVNVGDTQYF.

This clonotype was picked up a small number of times. This chain connects TRBV4-3 to TRBJ1-5; TRBD1 is a possible D gene (5 bases). CDR1 is LGHNA, CDR2 YSLEER, per germline. CDR3 length: 17 residues. Trimming pared 0 bases from V and 2 bases from J, leaving 14 bases between. The CDR3 reads CASSQDYVGGGNQPQHF. The DNA for the CDR3 is TGCGCCAGCAGCCAAGATTATGTCGGAGGGGGCAATCAGCCCCAGCATTTT.

The chain combines TRBV5-1 with TRBJ2-3; tentatively, D is TRBD2 (5 bases). The CDR3 runs 17 residues. The V gene's germline CDR1 is SGHRS and CDR2 YFSETQ. V was trimmed by 2 bases and J by 0 bases, leaving 16 bases between them. This chain's CDR3 is CASSLTRGSPSTDTQYF. The CDR3 DNA follows: TGCGCCAGCAGCTTAACTAGAGGGTCCCCTAGCACAGATACGCAGTATTTT.

A note on this clonotype: A much larger clone differs from this one at a single base, so this may be a read error. V and J are TRBV5-1 and TRBJ2-1; no firm D call. The CDR3 extends over 13 amino acids. V was pared by 5 bases and J by 13 bases, with 19 bases between. In germline, CDR1 is SGHRS, CDR2 YFSETQ. CDR3 protein: CASRRAGLETQFF. In DNA form, the CDR3 reads TGCGCCAGCAGAAGGGCAGGATTAGAGACCCAGTTCTTC. The full variable domain, in which reference TRBV5-1 and TRBJ2-1 provide the parts outside the CDR3, is KAGVTQTPRYLIKTRGQQVTLSCSPISGHRSVSWYQQTPGQGLQFLFEYFSETQRNKGNFPGRFSGRQFSNSRSEMNVSTLELGDSALYLCASRRAGLETQFFGPGTRLTVL.

This chain joins TRBV20-1 and TRBJ2-7; 8 bases line up with TRBD2. This CDR3 has 16 residues. J lost 7 bases, V lost 0 bases, and 14 bases had no gene match. The germline gives CDR1 DFQATT, CDR2 SNEGSKA (reference sequence). DNA for the CDR3: TGCAGTGCTAGAGATTTTAGCGGGAACTCCTACAATGAGCAGTACTTC. Translation gives CSARDFSGNSYNEQYF.

This chain joins TRBV10-3 and TRBJ2-1; 10 positions agree with TRBD2. CDR1 and CDR2 from the germline V gene are ENHRY and SYGVKD. There are 14 residues in the CDR3. In nucleotides, the CDR3 is TGTGTCACCTCATCCAGCGGGGGGGCCAATGAGCAGTTCTTC. Translated: CVTSSSGGANEQFF.

The chain combines TRBV20-1 with TRBJ2-3; D gene ambiguous. V lost 3 bases to trimming and J lost 1 base, with 17 bases between them. Germline CDR1 reads DFQATT; CDR2 reads SNEGSKA (reference sequence). CDR3 length: 16 amino acids. Here the CDR3 DNA reads TGCAGTGCTAGCGGGCTAACCCCCCCCCGCACAGATACGCAGTATTTT. Residues: CSASGLTPPRTDTQYF.

This CDR3 reads CSARSTGYTF. The CDR3 nucleotides are TGCAGTGCTAGATCGACTGGCTACACCTTC. The chain has TRBV20-1 and TRBJ1-2; D is uncertain. CDR3 length equals 10 residues. The V end lost 2 bases, the J end lost 7 bases, and 5 bases lay between the germline ends. Per the germline V gene, CDR1 is DFQATT and CDR2 is SNEGSKA (reference sequence).

In this sample, this clonotype turned up a few times. This chain connects TRBV7-3 to TRBJ2-2; TRBD2 aligns across 9 bases. Trimming removed 7 bases from V and 7 bases from J; junction bases left unmatched: 13. This CDR3 contains 16 residues. Looked up from germline, CDR1 is SGHTA and CDR2 is FQGTGA. CDR3 region: CASNLGGGGEVGELFF. DNA for the CDR3: TGTGCCAGCAATCTTGGCGGGGGGGGCGAAGTCGGGGAGCTGTTTTTT. Full variable domain (remainder filled in from reference TRBV7-3 and TRBJ2-2): GAGVSQTPSNKVTEKGKYVELRCDPISGHTALYWYRQSLGQGPEFLIYFQGTGAADDSGLPNDRFFAVRPEGSVSTLKIQRTERGDSAVYLCASNLGGGGEVGELFFGEGSRLTVL.

This clonotype was counted once. The chain employs TRBV12-3 or TRBV12-4 and TRBJ2-2, with 12 nucleotides matching TRBD2. J was trimmed by 6 bases and V by 4 bases; bases with no gene match: 6. The CDR3 is made up of 16 amino acids. The CDR3 protein is CASSYPSGGAPGELFF. The CDR3 DNA follows: TGTGCCAGCAGTTACCCTAGCGGGGGGGCTCCCGGGGAGCTGTTTTTT.

This clonotype was picked up many times. V and J are TRBV7-2 and TRBJ2-1; D uncertain. V gave up 3 bases and J gave up 7 bases, with 7 bases separating them. The CDR3 sequence is 12 residues long. Germline V lookup: CDR1 SGHTA, CDR2 FQGNSA. CDR3 DNA: TGTGCCAGCAGCTTGACTCGTAATGAGCAGTTCTTC. Protein product: CASSLTRNEQFF.

The chain couples TRBV20-1 to TRBJ1-2; D is uncertain. The V gene's germline CDR1 is DFQATT and CDR2 SNEGSKA (reference sequence). This CDR3 is 12 amino acids long. V lost 5 bases and J 6 bases, leaving 13 bases between the germline ends. This CDR3 is CSAPYETDGYTF. The CDR3 DNA reads as TGCAGTGCTCCGTATGAAACCGATGGCTACACCTTC.

The CDR3 coding sequence is TGTGCCAGCAGTCCCCGACTGAGTGAGCAGTTCTTC. It codes for CASSPRLSEQFF. The chain carries TRBV28 and TRBJ2-1; D not resolved. The V end was cut by 5 bases, the J end by 9 bases, with 11 bases between. The CDR3 runs to 12 residues. Germline V gives CDR1 MDHEN, CDR2 SYDVKM.